This T cell receptor (beta chain) was sequenced during a study of human versus mouse CDR3 diversity and MHC coevolution. V was pared by 0 bases and J by 7 bases, with 17 bases between. Germline V CDR1 and CDR2: SGDLS, YYNGEE. CDR3 length: 17 residues. Study-level results: Among all groups, most of the three human donors showed least clonal inequality. Approximately 1.7 million TCR beta clonotypes were estimated for humans, the largest repertoire.

Cells were CD45RO-negative CD62L-positive naive CD4 T cells sorted from PBMCs. For this clone: What it binds is not known.

Only in-frame clones appear in the TCRdb table, and some are missing; sequencing was by immunoSEQ multiplex PCR. The data show tens of thousands of clones, 93% seen once. The chain combines TRBV9 with TRBJ1-6; weak D call: TRBD1 (5 bases). This TCR was recovered from a person between 30 and 69 years old in good health. The sample consisted of naive CD4+ T cells from blood. Subset reported: CD45RO-negative CD62L-positive naive CD4 T cells. CDR3 residues: CASSVATGDLGNSPLHF. CDR3 nucleotides: TGTGCCAGCAGCGTAGCTACGGGGGACCTCGGCAATTCACCCCTCCACTTT.